This T cell receptor beta chain came from a study of blood T cell repertoires in COVID-19. Patients at the Seattle site were enrolled during active infection and followed longitudinally. The V gene's germline CDR1 is SGHNT and CDR2 YYREEE (reference sequence). There are 16 residues in the CDR3. The V end lost 2 bases, the J end lost 0 bases, and 11 bases lay between the germline ends. This clone was found a few times. Original processing notes: Estimates of nucleated cell counts were drawn from the amplification of reference gene primers. Using immunoSEQ multiplex PCR, the repertoire was profiled, and TCRdb retains in-frame clones only, with some absent. V, J and clone size are taken as reported in that table, and D and trimming were inferred from the DNA itself. The sample records under 250,000 clones, around 84% being singletons.

Sequences were obtained from peripheral blood. The clonotype originates from a man aged 45 to 65 with COVID-19, enrolled during active disease. This chain joins TRBV5-4 and TRBJ2-2; the D gene is possibly TRBD2 (5 bases). CDR3 DNA: TGTGCCAGCAGCTTAGAGGAGACTACGAACACCGGGGAGCTGTTTTTT. Its protein is CASSLEETTNTGELFF.